This TCR beta chain was observed in a study of T cell responses to AZD1222 COVID-19 vaccine. General study findings and limits: Seropositive at baseline were only a handful of AZD1222 recipients. There were mostly white British donors and more females than males, and clonal diversity was possibly underestimated. Variant regions that are unmutated are reportedly the target of nearly half of spike-specific TCRs. The study found Spike-specific TCR breadth and depth rose after two AZD1222 doses.

Profiling relied on immunoSEQ multiplex PCR, and the TCRdb table lists in-frame clones only, not all of them. The sample has more than 85,000 clones; around nine tenths are singletons. A word on this clone: Antigen unknown.

Source: peripheral blood, taken 28 days after the second AZD1222 dose. This clonotype was obtained from an adult who received the AZD1222 COVID-19 vaccine.

The CDR3 DNA follows: TGTGCCAGCAGCCGAAGGACTGGACCGAACACCGGGGAGCTGTTTTTT. Translation: CASSRRTGPNTGELFF. The V call is TRBV3-1 (or the pseudogene TRBV3-2), the J call TRBJ2-2, with D possibly matching TRBD2 (5 bases). The CDR3 loop spans 16 amino acids. CDR1 is LGHDT and CDR2 is YNNKEL in the germline V gene (reference sequence). V lost 4 bases and J lost 0, with 12 bases in between.